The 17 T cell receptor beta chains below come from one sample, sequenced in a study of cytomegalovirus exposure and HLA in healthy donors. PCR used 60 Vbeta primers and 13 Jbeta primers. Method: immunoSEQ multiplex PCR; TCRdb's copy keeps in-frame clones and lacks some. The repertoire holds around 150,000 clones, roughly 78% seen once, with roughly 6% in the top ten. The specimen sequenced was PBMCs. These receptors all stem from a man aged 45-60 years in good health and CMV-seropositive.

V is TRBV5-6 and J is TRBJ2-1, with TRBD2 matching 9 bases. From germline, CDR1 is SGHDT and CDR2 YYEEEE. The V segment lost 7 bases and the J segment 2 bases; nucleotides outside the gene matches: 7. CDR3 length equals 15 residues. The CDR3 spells CASWVAGAAYNEQFF. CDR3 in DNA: TGTGCCAGCTGGGTAGCGGGAGCCGCCTACAATGAGCAGTTCTTC. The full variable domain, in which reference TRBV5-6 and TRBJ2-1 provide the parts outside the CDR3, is DAGVTQSPTHLIKTRGQQVTLRCSPKSGHDTVSWYQQALGQGPQFIFQYYEEEERQRGNFPDRFSGHQFPNYSSELNVNALLLGDSALYLCASWVAGAAYNEQFFGPGTRLTVL.

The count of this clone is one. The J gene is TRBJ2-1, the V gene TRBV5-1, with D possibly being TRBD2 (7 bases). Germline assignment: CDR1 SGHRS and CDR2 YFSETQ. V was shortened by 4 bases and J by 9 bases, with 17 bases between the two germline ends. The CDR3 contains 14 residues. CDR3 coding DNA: TGCGCCAGCAGCCCCTTGGGGGGAGGGGGTGAGCAGTTCTTC. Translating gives CASSPLGGGGEQFF.

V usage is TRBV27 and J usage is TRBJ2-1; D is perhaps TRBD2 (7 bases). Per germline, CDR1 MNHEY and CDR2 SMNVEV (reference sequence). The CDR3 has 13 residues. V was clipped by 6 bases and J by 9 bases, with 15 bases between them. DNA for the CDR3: TGTGCCAGCAGCCCACTGGGGGGGCTTGAGCAGTTCTTC. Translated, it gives CASSPLGGLEQFF.

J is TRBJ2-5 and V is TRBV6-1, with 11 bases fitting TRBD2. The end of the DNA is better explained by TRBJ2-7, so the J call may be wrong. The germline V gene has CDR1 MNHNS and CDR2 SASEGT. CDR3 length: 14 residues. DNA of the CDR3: TGTGCCAGCAGTTTTAGCGGGAGGGCCTACGAGCAGTACTTC. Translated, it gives CASSFSGRAYEQYF.

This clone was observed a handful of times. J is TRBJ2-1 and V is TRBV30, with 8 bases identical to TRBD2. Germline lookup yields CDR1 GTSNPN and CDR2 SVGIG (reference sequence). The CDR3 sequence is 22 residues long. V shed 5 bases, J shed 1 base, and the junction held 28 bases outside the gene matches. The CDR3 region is CAWLGPRTSPAFPQNSYNEQFF. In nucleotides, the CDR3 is TGTGCCTGGCTCGGACCTCGGACTAGCCCCGCTTTCCCGCAAAATTCCTACAATGAGCAGTTCTTC.

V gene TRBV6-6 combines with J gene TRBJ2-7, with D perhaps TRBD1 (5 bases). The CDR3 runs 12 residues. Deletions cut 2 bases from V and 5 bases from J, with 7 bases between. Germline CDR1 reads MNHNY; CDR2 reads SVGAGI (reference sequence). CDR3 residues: CASSYRGHEQYF. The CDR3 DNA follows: TGTGCCAGCAGTTACAGGGGCCACGAGCAGTACTTC.

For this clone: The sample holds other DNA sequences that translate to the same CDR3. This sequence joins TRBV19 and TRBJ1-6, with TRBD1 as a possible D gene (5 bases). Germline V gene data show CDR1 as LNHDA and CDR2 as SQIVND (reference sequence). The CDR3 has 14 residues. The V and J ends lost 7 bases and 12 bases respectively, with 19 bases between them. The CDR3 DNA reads TGTGCCAGTACCAAAAACTGGGCAGGGCAACCCCTCCACTTT. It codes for CASTKNWAGQPLHF.

In nucleotides, the CDR3 is TGTGCCAGCAGCCAGGGATTCAATCGGGGTCCGACAGATACGCAGTATTTT. Amino acids: CASSQGFNRGPTDTQYF. The chain carries TRBV4-2 and TRBJ2-3; TRBD2 might be the D (5 bases). Germline values: CDR1 LGHNA, CDR2 YNFKEQ. Between the trimmed V and J ends, which lost 3 bases and 3 bases, there was a span of 19 bases. CDR3 length: 17 residues.

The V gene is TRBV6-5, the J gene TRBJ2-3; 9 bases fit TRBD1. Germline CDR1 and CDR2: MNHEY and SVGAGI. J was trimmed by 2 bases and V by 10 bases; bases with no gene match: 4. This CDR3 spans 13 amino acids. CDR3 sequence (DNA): TGTGCCACGGGACAGGGCAACACAGATACGCAGTATTTT. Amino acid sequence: CATGQGNTDTQYF.

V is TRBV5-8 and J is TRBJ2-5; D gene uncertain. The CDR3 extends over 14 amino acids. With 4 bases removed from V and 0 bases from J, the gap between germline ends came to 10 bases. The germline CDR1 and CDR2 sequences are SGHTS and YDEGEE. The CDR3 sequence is CASSPGRYQETQYF. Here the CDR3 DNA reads TGTGCCAGCAGCCCGGGTCGGTACCAAGAGACCCAGTACTTC.

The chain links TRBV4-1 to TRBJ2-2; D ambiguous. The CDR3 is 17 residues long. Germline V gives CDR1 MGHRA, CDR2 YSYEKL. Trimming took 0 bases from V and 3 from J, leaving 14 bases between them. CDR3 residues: CASSQDLSPLYTGELFF. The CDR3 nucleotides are TGCGCCAGCAGCCAAGATCTATCCCCCTTATACACCGGGGAGCTGTTTTTT.

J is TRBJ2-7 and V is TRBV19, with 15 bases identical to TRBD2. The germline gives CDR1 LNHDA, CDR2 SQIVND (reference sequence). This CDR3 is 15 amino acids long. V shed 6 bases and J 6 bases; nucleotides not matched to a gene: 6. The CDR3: CASSGLAGGPGEQYF. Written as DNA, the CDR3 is TGTGCCAGTAGCGGACTAGCGGGAGGGCCGGGCGAGCAGTACTTC.

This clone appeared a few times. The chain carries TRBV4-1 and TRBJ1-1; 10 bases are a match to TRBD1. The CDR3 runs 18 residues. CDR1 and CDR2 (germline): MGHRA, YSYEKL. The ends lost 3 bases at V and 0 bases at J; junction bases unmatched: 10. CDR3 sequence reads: CASSQDRGEYFMNTEAFF. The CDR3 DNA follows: TGCGCCAGCAGCCAGGACAGGGGGGAATATTTCATGAACACTGAAGCTTTCTTT.

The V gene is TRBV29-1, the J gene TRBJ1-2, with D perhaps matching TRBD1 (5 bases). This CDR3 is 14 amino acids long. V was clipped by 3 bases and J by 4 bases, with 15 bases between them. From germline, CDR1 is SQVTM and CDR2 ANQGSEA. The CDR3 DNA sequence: TGCAGCGTTGACGACGGGGGTTGGGGCTATGGCTACACCTTC. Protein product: CSVDDGGWGYGYTF.

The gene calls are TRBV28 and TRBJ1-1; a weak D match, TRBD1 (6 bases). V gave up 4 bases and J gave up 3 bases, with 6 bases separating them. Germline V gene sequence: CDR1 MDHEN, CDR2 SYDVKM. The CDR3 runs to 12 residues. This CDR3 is CASSSGDTEAFF. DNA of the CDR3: TGTGCCAGCAGTTCAGGGGACACTGAAGCTTTCTTT. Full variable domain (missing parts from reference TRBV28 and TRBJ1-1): DVKVTQSSRYLVKRTGEKVFLECVQDMDHENMFWYRQDPGLGLRLIYFSYDVKMKEKGDIPEGYSVSREKKERFSLILESASTNQTSMYLCASSSGDTEAFFGQGTRLTVV.

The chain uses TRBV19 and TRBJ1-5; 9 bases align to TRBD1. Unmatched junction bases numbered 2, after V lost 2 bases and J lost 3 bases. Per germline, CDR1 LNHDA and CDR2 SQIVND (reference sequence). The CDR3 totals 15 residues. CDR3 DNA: TGTGCCAGTAGTATAAGACAGGGGGACAATCAGCCCCAGCATTTT. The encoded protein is CASSIRQGDNQPQHF.

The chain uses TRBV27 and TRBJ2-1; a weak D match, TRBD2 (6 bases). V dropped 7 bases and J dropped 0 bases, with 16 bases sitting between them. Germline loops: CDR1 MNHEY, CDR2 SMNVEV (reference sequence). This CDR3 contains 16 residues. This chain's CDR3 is CASNGRGNSSYNEQFF. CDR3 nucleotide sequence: TGTGCCAGCAATGGCCGGGGGAACAGCTCCTACAATGAGCAGTTCTTC.